This TCR beta chain was profiled in a study of T cells in Graves' hyperthyroidism and ophthalmopathy. Study-wide background: The initial diagnosis was the point when peripheral blood was collected, ahead of any treatment. Whole-study findings and limits: Researchers found most expanded thyroid clonotypes above 0.001 in blood as well.

Deletions cut 5 bases from V and 6 bases from J, with 8 bases between. CDR3 length equals 12 residues. Germline loops: CDR1 LGHNT, CDR2 FRNRAP. RNA transcripts served as the template for amplifying TCR beta CDR3 regions. The TCR CDR3 was amplified in a first-round RT-PCR using the HTBI primer set. MiXCR was run by TCRdb on the multiplex PCR reads, yielding one entry per CDR3 protein. The profile shows a few hundred thousand distinct CDR3 sequences, 15% to 19% of them singletons. The diagnoses drew upon clinical symptoms, serum thyroxine and TRAb, thyroid ultrasound and orbital computed tomography. Concerning this clonotype itself: The antigen remains undetermined.

The sequenced material came from blood. The TCR comes from a woman under 30 with Graves' hyperthyroidism. This sequence joins TRBV12-5 and TRBJ1-5; D ambiguous. Here the CDR3 reads CASGRGGQPQHF. CDR3 DNA sequence: TGTGCTAGTGGTCGGGGTGGTCAGCCCCAGCATTTT.